The TCR beta chain under discussion was sequenced for a study of T cell responses to AZD1222 COVID-19 vaccine. Overall study findings and caveats: Among those given AZD1222, only 6 or 7 were seropositive at baseline. The repertoires were collected only after the peak T cell response. Spike-wide coverage was observed for vaccine-associated CD4 TCRs, with dominant responses at 160-218 and 743-854.

A remark on this clone: Its antigen is undetermined.

TCRdb's copy holds only in-frame clones and misses some; the assay was immunoSEQ multiplex PCR. Among some 100,000 clones listed, roughly 90% were seen once. The CDR3 has 12 amino acids. The V gene's germline CDR1 is MNHEY and CDR2 SVGEGT. V was pared by 0 bases and J by 9 bases, with 3 bases between. This TCR was sampled from an adult in good health. The chain carries TRBV6-2 or TRBV6-3 and TRBJ1-6; no clear D. Material: peripheral blood, obtained on day 0 of AZD1222 vaccination. This CDR3 reads CASSYSVSPLHF. CDR3 nucleotides: TGTGCCAGCAGTTACTCGGTTTCACCCCTCCACTTT.